This T cell receptor (beta chain) appears in the sequencing data of a study of neoadjuvant anti-PD-1 for oral cavity cancer. Turning to the study itself: Around day 43, patients without progression received a fourth nivolumab dose before surgery.

Libraries were prepared by immunoSEQ multiplex PCR; TCRdb keeps only in-frame clonotypes and omits some of them. The sample shows over 14,000 clones, roughly 74% of them seen only once. Blood cells were analyzed directly, without culture or expansion. The CDR3 loop spans 16 amino acids. The receptor was derived from a person between 35 and 79 years old with oral cavity squamous cell carcinoma. The J gene is TRBJ2-1, the V gene TRBV21-1; the table gives TRBD1 as D, unverified against the DNA. TRBV21-1 corresponds to a pseudogene. This material consisted of PBMCs, taken before nivolumab (anti-PD-1) treatment. This chain's CDR3 is CASSNARPGWYNEQFF. Here the CDR3 DNA reads TGTGCCAGCAGCAACGCCCGGCCAGGGTGGTACAATGAGCAGTTCTTC.